Presented here are 28 T cell receptor beta chains from one specimen sequenced in a study of cytomegalovirus exposure and HLA in healthy donors. 13 Jbeta primers and 60 Vbeta primers were used for the PCR. The table came from immunoSEQ multiplex PCR; TCRdb's copy has only in-frame clones and leaves some out. The data show fewer than 150,000 clones, around three quarters seen once. Sequenced sample: PBMCs. These TCRs come from a man between 35 and 55 years old in good health and CMV-seronegative.

As DNA, the CDR3 is TGTGCCAGCTCACCACCTAACAGGGACTCCTACAATGAGCAGTTCTTC. It yields the protein CASSPPNRDSYNEQFF. This chain links TRBV18 with TRBJ2-1, with D possibly being TRBD1 (6 bases). This CDR3 has 16 amino acids. Germline CDR1 reads KGHSH; CDR2 reads LQKENI. Trimming shortened V by 0 bases and J by 0 bases, and 9 bases separated the two germline ends.

The V and J genes are TRBV6-6 and TRBJ2-2; D is undetermined. Trimming took 5 bases from V and 8 from J, leaving 9 bases between them. The CDR3 is 12 residues long. CDR1 and CDR2 (germline): MNHNY, SVGAGI (reference sequence). The CDR3 bases are TGTGCCAGCAGTCCCCTAATGGGGGAGCTGTTTTTT. Encoded protein: CASSPLMGELFF.

The V and J genes are TRBV29-1 and TRBJ2-7, with D unclear. The CDR3 has 11 amino acids. CDR1 is SQVTM, CDR2 ANQGSEA, per germline. The V and J ends lost 1 base and 4 bases respectively, with 5 bases between them. CDR3 amino acids: CSVEGRYEQYF. CDR3 in DNA: TGCAGCGTTGAAGGGCGGTACGAGCAGTACTTC.

The V call is TRBV5-6, the J call TRBJ1-1, with a weak D call TRBD1 (5 bases). The V gene lost 4 bases and the J gene lost 5 bases, with 18 bases spanning the gap. There are 15 residues in the CDR3. Germline values: CDR1 SGHDT, CDR2 YYEEEE. The CDR3 protein is CASSPRRWGRTEAFF. The DNA of the CDR3 is TGTGCCAGCAGCCCTCGCCGGTGGGGCCGGACTGAAGCTTTCTTT.

This sequence joins TRBV18 and TRBJ1-1; D possibly corresponds to TRBD1 (5 bases). V gave up 3 bases and J gave up 6 bases, with 11 bases separating them. The CDR3 has 13 amino acids. Looked up from germline, CDR1 is KGHSH and CDR2 is LQKENI. CDR3 amino acids: CASSPRTIAEAFF. The DNA of the CDR3 is TGTGCCAGCTCACCGAGGACAATTGCTGAAGCTTTCTTT.

This clone has just one count. The chain carries TRBV19 and TRBJ1-1, with D perhaps matching TRBD1 (5 bases). Germline V gives CDR1 LNHDA, CDR2 SQIVND (reference sequence). The CDR3 extends over 14 amino acids. Deletions cut 7 bases from V and 1 base from J, with 13 bases between. This chain's CDR3 is CASTHRRGNTEAFF. In DNA, the CDR3 is TGTGCCAGTACTCACCGGAGGGGGAACACTGAAGCTTTCTTT.

The V gene is TRBV19, the J gene TRBJ2-5; perhaps TRBD2 as D (6 bases). Germline lookup yields CDR1 LNHDA and CDR2 SQIVND (reference sequence). The CDR3 has 12 amino acids. The V and J ends lost 3 bases and 4 bases respectively, with 6 bases between them. The CDR3 nucleotides read TGTGCCAGTAGTATCGGGGGAGAGACCCAGTACTTC. Its protein product is CASSIGGETQYF.

The V gene is TRBV7-2, the J gene TRBJ1-1, with D possibly matching TRBD1 (6 bases). Germline V gene sequence: CDR1 SGHTA, CDR2 FQGNSA. The CDR3 covers 12 residues. The V gene lost 4 bases and the J gene lost 6 bases, with 9 bases spanning the gap. The CDR3 region has the DNA TGTGCCAGCAGCTCTCAGGGGTCTGAAGCTTTCTTT. As protein: CASSSQGSEAFF.

The J gene is TRBJ1-5, the V gene TRBV29-1; TRBD1 matches 9 bases. Per the germline V gene, CDR1 is SQVTM and CDR2 is ANQGSEA. V lost 4 bases and J lost 7; bases outside the gene matches: 5. The CDR3 runs 13 residues. The CDR3 coding sequence is TGCAGCGTTGGGGGGACAGGGAGACAGCCCCAGCATTTT. It yields the protein CSVGGTGRQPQHF.

V gene TRBV25-1 combines with J gene TRBJ1-1; D perhaps matches TRBD1 (5 bases). The CDR3 has 15 residues. Trimming removed 0 bases at V and 7 bases at J, with 15 bases between. Germline V gene data show CDR1 as MGHDK and CDR2 as SYGVNS. The CDR3: CASSEYKEGGGEAFF. CDR3 nucleotides: TGTGCCAGCAGTGAATATAAAGAGGGCGGGGGTGAAGCTTTCTTT.

CDR3 coding DNA: TGCGCCAGCAGCCAAGCCCCCCCAGGCGCTTATGGCTACACCTTC. Translation: CASSQAPPGAYGYTF. V is TRBV4-3 and J is TRBJ1-2; D is unresolved. With 1 base removed from V and 5 bases from J, the gap between germline ends came to 14 bases. Germline loops: CDR1 LGHNA, CDR2 YSLEER. This CDR3 region has 15 residues.

CDR3 coding DNA: TGTGCCAGCAGCTTAGTGGGGCAGGGGCAGGGTGAAAAACTGTTTTTT. This gives the protein CASSLVGQGQGEKLFF. The V call is TRBV11-2, the J call TRBJ1-4; the D gene is possibly TRBD1 (6 bases). The CDR3 spans 16 residues. Trimming stripped 1 base from V and 7 bases from J, with 16 bases between. Germline lookup yields CDR1 SGHAT and CDR2 FQNNGV. Full variable domain (outside the CDR3, taken from reference TRBV11-2 and TRBJ1-4): EAGVAQSPRYKIIEKRQSVAFWCNPISGHATLYWYQQILGQGPKLLIQFQNNGVVDDSQLPKDRFSAERLKGVDSTLKIQPAKLEDSAVYLCASSLVGQGQGEKLFFGSGTQLSVL.

This chain links TRBV7-9 with TRBJ2-7; the D gene is possibly TRBD1 (6 bases). The CDR3 extends over 14 amino acids. The germline gives CDR1 SEHNR, CDR2 FQNEAQ (reference sequence). Trimming removed 5 bases from V and 7 bases from J, with 18 bases in between. The CDR3 loop is CASSRTATVGEQYF. Written as DNA, the CDR3 is TGTGCCAGCAGCCGGACAGCGACGGTAGGTGAGCAGTACTTC.

Concerning this clone: The same CDR3 can be traced to other DNA sequences in this sample. The V and J genes are TRBV30 and TRBJ2-3; a possible D gene is TRBD1 (5 bases). Trimming stripped 0 bases from V and 4 bases from J, with 5 bases between. The CDR3 sequence is 12 residues long. Per germline, CDR1 GTSNPN and CDR2 SVGIG (reference sequence). DNA for the CDR3: TGTGCCTGGAGTGTAGGGGCAGATACGCAGTATTTT. It encodes CAWSVGADTQYF.

V is TRBV5-1 and J is TRBJ1-1, with 8 positions matching TRBD1. J gave up 4 bases and V 3 bases, and 5 bases lay outside the gene matches. CDR1 is SGHRS and CDR2 is YFSETQ in the germline V gene. This CDR3 contains 14 residues. CDR3 nucleotide sequence: TGCGCCAGCAGCTCTCAGACAGGGGCCACTGAAGCTTTCTTT. Protein: CASSSQTGATEAFF. The entire variable domain, with the rest obtained from reference TRBV5-1 and TRBJ1-1, is as follows: KAGVTQTPRYLIKTRGQQVTLSCSPISGHRSVSWYQQTPGQGLQFLFEYFSETQRNKGNFPGRFSGRQFSNSRSEMNVSTLELGDSALYLCASSSQTGATEAFFGQGTRLTVV.

This clone was counted a few times. The CDR3: CASSGVTGEAFF. The CDR3 coding sequence is TGTGCCAGCAGCGGGGTGACAGGAGAAGCTTTCTTT. The chain uses TRBV9 and TRBJ1-1; perhaps TRBD1 as D (6 bases). Germline CDR1 SGDLS, CDR2 YYNGEE. This CDR3 is 12 amino acids long. V was shortened by 3 bases and J by 8 bases, with 11 bases between the two germline ends. The whole variable domain, remainder taken from reference TRBV9 and TRBJ1-1, is DSGVTQTPKHLITATGQRVTLRCSPRSGDLSVYWYQQSLDQGLQFLIQYYNGEERAKGNILERFSAQQFPDLHSELNLSSLELGDSALYFCASSGVTGEAFFGQGTRLTVV.

The chain has TRBV2 and TRBJ2-2, with D perhaps matching TRBD1 (6 bases). Trimming removed 7 bases at V and 1 base at J, with 7 bases between. The germline gives CDR1 SNHLY, CDR2 FYNNEI. This CDR3 has 13 amino acids. This CDR3 reads CASIRGNTGELFF. In nucleotides, the CDR3 is TGTGCCAGCATCAGGGGGAACACCGGGGAGCTGTTTTTT.

The genes are TRBV5-1 and TRBJ2-2, with 8 bases aligning to TRBD2. This CDR3 is 16 amino acids long. The V segment lost 0 bases and the J segment 3 bases; nucleotides outside the gene matches: 4. Germline V lookup: CDR1 SGHRS, CDR2 YFSETQ. CDR3 nucleotide sequence: TGCGCCAGCAGCTTGGGACTAGCGCTGGACACCGGGGAGCTGTTTTTT. Its translation is CASSLGLALDTGELFF. The whole variable domain, remainder taken from reference TRBV5-1 and TRBJ2-2, is KAGVTQTPRYLIKTRGQQVTLSCSPISGHRSVSWYQQTPGQGLQFLFEYFSETQRNKGNFPGRFSGRQFSNSRSEMNVSTLELGDSALYLCASSLGLALDTGELFFGEGSRLTVL.

The chain recombines TRBV25-1 with TRBJ2-3, with a possible D match to TRBD2 (6 bases). The ends were cut back, 4 bases at V and 0 bases at J, with 8 bases in the middle. Per the germline V gene, CDR1 is MGHDK and CDR2 is SYGVNS. The CDR3 extends over 14 amino acids. The CDR3 bases are TGTGCCAGCAGTGCGGAGGGGAGCACAGATACGCAGTATTTT. Encoded protein: CASSAEGSTDTQYF.

The chain joins TRBV6-1 to TRBJ1-1; 7 positions agree with TRBD1. CDR1 and CDR2 from the germline V gene are MNHNS and SASEGT. The V gene end was trimmed by 0 bases and the J gene end by 0 bases; junction bases not matched to a gene: 4. The length of the CDR3 is 16 residues. The CDR3 DNA is TGTGCCAGCAGTGAAGCGCCAACAGGGGTGAACACTGAAGCTTTCTTT. It translates to CASSEAPTGVNTEAFF.

This clone was counted only a few times. The chain is built from TRBV4-2 and TRBJ2-7, with 14 bases fitting TRBD2. The CDR3 covers 18 residues. V was clipped by 4 bases and J by 0 bases; unmatched bases: 8. CDR1 and CDR2 (germline): LGHNA, YNFKEQ. This CDR3 is CASSLRGLAGGPSYEQYF. The DNA for the CDR3 is TGTGCCAGCAGCCTCCGCGGACTAGCGGGAGGTCCCTCCTACGAGCAGTACTTC.

The genes are TRBV6-5 and TRBJ1-2; D is uncertain. CDR1 is MNHEY and CDR2 is SVGAGI in the germline V gene. The CDR3 consists of 14 residues. V gave up 5 bases and J gave up 7 bases, with 17 bases separating them. The CDR3 nucleotides are TGTGCCAGCAGTCAAGCAGGAGGAGGAGGTGGCTACACCTTC. Its translation: CASSQAGGGGGYTF.

This rearrangement joins TRBV7-2 to TRBJ2-3; TRBD2 aligns across 10 bases. From germline, CDR1 is SGHTA and CDR2 FQGNSA. The J segment lost 2 bases and the V segment lost 5 bases, leaving 7 bases of the junction unmatched. The CDR3 runs to 16 residues. For the CDR3, the DNA is TGTGCCAGCAGCCCACTAGCGGGATCGGCCACAGATACGCAGTATTTT. Amino acids: CASSPLAGSATDTQYF.

The sample holds one count of this clone. This rearrangement joins TRBV7-3 to TRBJ2-3; D possibly corresponds to TRBD2 (7 bases). CDR3 length equals 14 residues. V lost 5 bases to trimming and J lost 2 bases, with 11 bases between them. Germline CDR1 and CDR2: SGHTA and FQGTGA. As DNA, the CDR3 is TGTGCCAGCAGCCCAGGGGACTACACAGATACGCAGTATTTT. It is translated as CASSPGDYTDTQYF. Full variable domain (missing parts from reference TRBV7-3 and TRBJ2-3): GAGVSQTPSNKVTEKGKYVELRCDPISGHTALYWYRQSLGQGPEFLIYFQGTGAADDSGLPNDRFFAVRPEGSVSTLKIQRTERGDSAVYLCASSPGDYTDTQYFGPGTRLTVL.

CDR3 DNA: TGTGCCAGCAGCCCCGAGAGGGTTCCCGTCTACAATGAGCAGTTCTTC. This sequence encodes CASSPERVPVYNEQFF. This chain connects TRBV4-2 to TRBJ2-1, with D possibly TRBD2 on 5 matching bases. The CDR3 spans 16 residues. Germline CDR1 reads LGHNA; CDR2 reads YNFKEQ. V lost 4 bases and J lost 3, with 16 bases in between.

J is TRBJ2-3 and V is TRBV29-1, with a tentative D call TRBD2 (6 bases). The CDR3 loop spans 14 amino acids. The germline V gene has CDR1 SQVTM and CDR2 ANQGSEA. Deletions cut 7 bases from V and 1 base from J, with 15 bases between. The DNA for the CDR3 is TGCAGCGGGGCTAGCGTTGTTGGCACAGATACGCAGTATTTT. Protein product: CSGASVVGTDTQYF.

The V call is TRBV10-3, the J call TRBJ2-5; 8 bases match TRBD1. V trimming: 6 bases; J trimming: 5 bases; junction bases outside the gene matches: 5. This CDR3 comprises 13 residues. Germline V lookup: CDR1 ENHRY, CDR2 SYGVKD. The CDR3 protein is CAIRGTGGETQYF. The CDR3 DNA reads TGTGCCATCAGGGGGACAGGCGGCGAGACCCAGTACTTC.

The J gene is TRBJ2-5, the V gene TRBV7-7; 7 bases align to TRBD1. The length of the CDR3 is 14 residues. Germline V gives CDR1 SSHAT, CDR2 FNYEAQ (reference sequence). The V segment lost 4 bases and the J segment 3 bases; nucleotides outside the gene matches: 5. CDR3 loop: CASSSNRGEETQYF. The CDR3 nucleotides are TGTGCCAGCAGCTCTAACAGGGGAGAAGAGACCCAGTACTTC.